This T cell receptor beta chain was found in a study of blood T cells in healthy people across ages. Primed by a sample-barcoded 5' primer and a J-beta primer mix, a second PCR proceeded for roughly 6 to 12 cycles. TCRdb redid the calling of the 5' RACE reads with MiXCR, one entry per CDR3 protein. The data hold some 710,000 distinct CDR3 sequences, with about half observed a single time. Germline V gene sequence: CDR1 LGHDT, CDR2 YNNKEL (reference sequence). V lost 1 base to trimming and J lost 4 bases, with 8 bases between them. There are 13 residues in the CDR3. Around 9.5 milliliters of peripheral blood were drawn from each donor.

The sample taken for sequencing was blood. The source of this sequence is an elderly man in good health. The gene calls are TRBV3-1 and TRBJ2-7; D is perhaps TRBD1 (6 bases). The CDR3 protein is CASSQVTGYEQYF. DNA for the CDR3: TGTGCCAGCAGCCAAGTGACAGGTTACGAGCAGTACTTC.